This T cell receptor (beta chain) was found in a study of blood T cell repertoires in COVID-19. Across the study: Whether acute or convalescent, the COVID-19 samples came from the United States, Italy and Spain. Sources were T cells, B-cell-depleted T cells, or PBMCs; the material itself was cDNA or gDNA.

Produced via immunoSEQ multiplex PCR; TCRdb's table is partial and in-frame only. The table includes hundreds of thousands of clones, 88% detected once. The CDR3 spans 14 residues. V dropped 2 bases and J dropped 6; count of bases not matched to a gene: 5. Germline values: CDR1 LNHDA, CDR2 SQIVND (reference sequence). This clone was detected only once. Input material: peripheral blood. The sequence was collected from a woman in her 30s with acute or convalescent COVID-19. The gene calls are TRBV19 and TRBJ1-1, with TRBD1 identical over 8 bases. The CDR3 loop reads CASSIQGAPSEAFF. The DNA for the CDR3 is TGTGCCAGTAGTATACAGGGGGCGCCGTCTGAAGCTTTCTTT.